A selection of T cell receptor beta chains follows, all from one sample in a study of cytomegalovirus exposure and HLA in healthy donors. The table came from immunoSEQ multiplex PCR; TCRdb's copy has only in-frame clones and leaves some out. Of 95,000 to 150,000 clones in the sample, about 81% were seen once. Sequencing was done on a sample of PBMCs. All receptors derive from a woman aged 30 to 39 in good health and CMV-seronegative. The CDR3 runs from the conserved cysteine through the conserved F or W. The order of the fields is clone size, J gene, V gene, D gene, CDR3 DNA, CDR3 protein. The D gene is left open where the match is weak. The listing skips clone size in some rows; elsewhere it reads once, few, many or a size class.

NA,TRBJ1-5,TRBV30,NA,TGTGCCTGGAGTTCTCAGGGCCTTAGCAATCAGCCCCAGCATTTT,CAWSSQGLSNQPQHF
NA,TRBJ2-7,TRBV11-3,TRBD1,TGTGCCAGCAGCTTAGATCAGTCGGGGACAGGGACCCTACGCGAGCAGTACTTC,CASSLDQSGTGTLREQYF
NA,TRBJ2-2,TRBV30,NA,TGTGCCTGGAGCCTTCAGGGGTTCGTCACCGGGGAGCTGTTTTTT,CAWSLQGFVTGELFF
NA,TRBJ2-3,TRBV18,NA,TGTGCCAGCTCACCACGGGGAGTATCGGATACGCAGTATTTT,CASSPRGVSDTQYF
NA,TRBJ2-3,TRBV18,TRBD2,TGTGCCAGCTCACCATCCGGCGGGGGAGCCGCGGATACGCAGTATTTT,CASSPSGGGAADTQYF
once,TRBJ2-7,TRBV11-3,NA,TGTGCCAGCAGCTTAGGTCTTGTGCAGGGTGAGCAGTACTTC,CASSLGLVQGEQYF
NA,TRBJ1-1,TRBV7-2,NA,TGTGCCAGCGGTGGGGCCGCGGTGAGAACTGAAGCTTTCTTT,CASGGAAVRTEAFF
NA,TRBJ2-5,TRBV29-1,NA,TGCAGCGTCGGAGAAACCCCAGCAGAGACCCAGTACTTC,CSVGETPAETQYF
few,TRBJ2-7,TRBV7-6,NA,TGTGCCAGCAGCCAAGCGGGTTCGGGTGAGCAGTACTTC,CASSQAGSGEQYF
NA,TRBJ2-2,TRBV4-1,TRBD1,TGCGCCAGCAGCCAGAGACACAGGGGGCACGGCACCGGGGAGCTGTTTTTT,CASSQRHRGHGTGELFF
NA,TRBJ1-1,TRBV28,TRBD1,TGTGCCAGCAGTGCCCGGACAGGGAGTAACACTGAAGCTTTCTTT,CASSARTGSNTEAFF
few,TRBJ1-4,TRBV5-1,TRBD1,TGCGCCAGCAGCCCCGGGACAGGGTATGAAAAACTGTTTTTT,CASSPGTGYEKLFF
NA,TRBJ1-5,TRBV19,TRBD1,TGTGCCAGTAGTATAATGAAAGGGACAGGGGGCTTTAGGGGTCAGCCCCAGCATTTT,CASSIMKGTGGFRGQPQHF
NA,TRBJ1-1,TRBV6-1,TRBD1,TGTGCCAATCGAAAAGGGGGCGAAGAAACTGAAGCTTTCTTT,CANRKGGEETEAFF
NA,TRBJ1-2,TRBV9,NA,TGTGCCAGCAGCGTAGAGGGGGACCTGTATGGCTACACCTTC,CASSVEGDLYGYTF
few,TRBJ2-1,TRBV11-2,TRBD2,TGTGCCAGCAGCCCCCAGGGGGTAGCGGGAGGCAATGAGCAGTTCTTC,CASSPQGVAGGNEQFF
NA,TRBJ2-7,TRBV5-1,NA,TGCGCCAGCAGCCCACTTACTACCATCCACGAGCAGTACTTC,CASSPLTTIHEQYF
NA,TRBJ1-3,TRBV28,NA,TGTGCCACCGCACTTGGAAACACCATATATTTT,CATALGNTIYF
NA,TRBJ2-3,TRBV30,TRBD2,TGTGCCTGGCTGGGACTAGCGGGACGGGATACGCAGTATTTT,CAWLGLAGRDTQYF
NA,TRBJ2-6,TRBV27,NA,TGTGCCAGCAGTTTATCGTCCGTCTACTCTGGGGCCAACGTCCTGACTTTC,CASSLSSVYSGANVLTF
few,TRBJ2-1,TRBV5-1,NA,TGCGCCAGCAGCTCAAGACGGGACTCACGATACAATGAGCAGTTCTTC,CASSSRRDSRYNEQFF
NA,TRBJ2-5,TRBV7-9,TRBD2,TGTGCCAGCAGTTGGGGGGCTAGCGGGGTTTACGAGACCCAGTACTTC,CASSWGASGVYETQYF
NA,TRBJ2-7,TRBV11-2,NA,TGTGCCAGCAGCTTGGGACTTCCGAAGGCCGGGCAGTACTTC,CASSLGLPKAGQYF
NA,TRBJ2-5,TRBV6-5,NA,TGTGCCAGCAGTGTGGCATCCCAAGAGACCCAGTACTTC,CASSVASQETQYF
once,TRBJ2-5,TRBV28,NA,TGTGCCAGCAGTTTAAGGGAGACCCAGTACTTC,CASSLRETQYF
NA,TRBJ2-6,TRBV7-8,NA,TGTGCCAGCAGCCCCATTGGGAGCTCTGGGGCCAACGTCCTGACTTTC,CASSPIGSSGANVLTF
NA,TRBJ2-1,TRBV9,TRBD2,TGTGCCAGCAGCCCACGGCGGGAGGGCAACAATGAGCAGTTCTTC,CASSPRREGNNEQFF
few,TRBJ2-1,TRBV9,NA,TGTGCCAGCAGCCCCTCCCAACGTACTAGGTTCAATGAGCAGTTCTTC,CASSPSQRTRFNEQFF
NA,TRBJ1-2,TRBV30,NA,TGTGCCTGGATCCCTGGGTGGACTCCTAACTATGGCTACACCTTC,CAWIPGWTPNYGYTF
few,TRBJ1-5,TRBV2,TRBD1,TGTGCCAGCAGCCCTAGACAGGGTAATCAGCCCCAGCATTTT,CASSPRQGNQPQHF
NA,TRBJ2-2,TRBV6-1,NA,TGTGCCAGCAGTGCCTCGGGGGAACTGAACACCGGGGAGCTGTTTTTT,CASSASGELNTGELFF
NA,TRBJ2-5,TRBV11-2,NA,TGTGCCAGCAGCTTATTGGGGAGTGGAACCCAGTACTTC,CASSLLGSGTQYF
NA,TRBJ2-1,TRBV19,TRBD1,TGTGCCAGTAGTATTGTCCAGGACAGGGAAAACAATGAGCAGTTCTTC,CASSIVQDRENNEQFF
NA,TRBJ2-1,TRBV4-1,TRBD2,TGCGCCAGCAGCCATGACGGGGGGGTTCGGTTCTTC,CASSHDGGVRFF
NA,TRBJ1-1,TRBV30,TRBD1,TGTGCCTGGATCCCGGGACAGGGGTGGGCCGAAGCTTTCTTT,CAWIPGQGWAEAFF
NA,TRBJ1-4,TRBV20-1,NA,TGCAGTGCAAAACAGGGTGTAAAACTGTTTTTT,CSAKQGVKLFF
NA,TRBJ1-1,TRBV6-5,NA,TGTGCCAGCAGTTACTCCATCCTCAGAGTAGCGGCTGAAGCTTTCTTT,CASSYSILRVAAEAFF
few,TRBJ2-1,TRBV6-4,TRBD2,TGTGCCAGCAGCGCAGCGGGAGGGCCGGGAAATGAGCAGTTCTTC,CASSAAGGPGNEQFF
NA,TRBJ1-2,TRBV11-3,NA,TGTGCCAGCAGCTCCAGTTGGGGGACATTTGGCTACACCTTC,CASSSSWGTFGYTF
NA,TRBJ1-5,TRBV10-2,NA,TGCGCCAGCAGTTCGGGTTACGGGGGCAATCAGCCCCAGCATTTT,CASSSGYGGNQPQHF
once,TRBJ2-1,TRBV6-6,NA,TGTGCCAGCAGTTACGTGAGAGGCGTGTTCTTC,CASSYVRGVFF
NA,TRBJ1-1,TRBV7-2,NA,TGTGCCAGCAGCTTGGGAGTCGGGATGAACACTGAAGCTTTCTTT,CASSLGVGMNTEAFF
NA,TRBJ1-2,TRBV19,NA,TGTGCCAGTAGGACAGACAGCCTCTATGGCTACACCTTC,CASRTDSLYGYTF
NA,TRBJ2-3,TRBV29-1,NA,TGCAGCTCCAGGGGTGGCTTAAGCACAGATACGCAGTATTTT,CSSRGGLSTDTQYF
NA,TRBJ1-3,TRBV6-5,TRBD1,TGTGCCAGCACCAGGACAGGGGGAAACACCATATATTTT,CASTRTGGNTIYF
NA,TRBJ2-7,TRBV18,TRBD1,TGTGCCAGCTCACCGCCGACAGGGTACTACGAGCAGTACTTC,CASSPPTGYYEQYF
NA,TRBJ1-1,TRBV30,NA,TGTGCCTGGAGTGGGGGGGGGATGATGAACACTGAAGCTTTCTTT,CAWSGGGMMNTEAFF
NA,TRBJ2-1,TRBV29-1,TRBD1,TGCAGCGTTGAAGTTTTACAGGGGGAGGTGTTCTTC,CSVEVLQGEVFF
NA,TRBJ2-5,TRBV5-4,TRBD2,TGTGCCAGCAGCAGCAAGGCGGGGGGAGAGACCCAGTACTTC,CASSSKAGGETQYF
NA,TRBJ1-2,TRBV27,NA,TGTGCCAGCAGTTTATATGGGGGGAAAAACTATGGCTACACCTTC,CASSLYGGKNYGYTF
NA,TRBJ1-5,TRBV7-6,NA,TGTGCCAGCAGCTTAGGGGAACTTTGGAGGGGCTTATGCAATCAGCCCCAGCATTTT,CASSLGELWRGLCNQPQHF
NA,TRBJ1-6,TRBV6-5,TRBD1,TGTGCCAGCAGTTACAGGGACAGGGGAAATTCACCCCTCCACTTT,CASSYRDRGNSPLHF
NA,TRBJ1-2,TRBV6-6,NA,TGTGCCAGCACCTCGTCAGGGTATTCCAATGGCTACACCTTC,CASTSSGYSNGYTF